Each of the 28 T cell receptor beta chains below was sequenced from the same sample in a study of Tregs in tolerant kidney transplant recipients. Using immunoSEQ multiplex PCR, the repertoire was profiled, and TCRdb retains in-frame clones only, with some absent. The sample consists of 85,000 to 90,000 clones, roughly 92% of them appearing once. The sequenced material came from CD8+ T cells from blood. The receptors were sampled from a human donor in good health.

Regarding this clone: One junction end disagrees with the germline gene, perhaps due to a read error. The V call is TRBV15, the J call TRBJ2-1; the D gene could be TRBD1 or TRBD2 (5 bases each). The CDR3 is 17 amino acids. The V gene's germline CDR1 is LNHNV and CDR2 YYDKDF (reference sequence). The CDR3 nucleotides are TGTGCCACCAGCGGAGAAGTAGGGACGATTAAATACAATGAGCAGTTCTTC. Translating gives CATSGEVGTIKYNEQFF.

This clone was seen just once. This chain links TRBV2 with TRBJ1-1; D ambiguous. Trimming took 8 bases from V and 5 from J, leaving 9 bases between them. This CDR3 contains 11 residues. CDR1 is SNHLY, CDR2 FYNNEI, per germline. The CDR3 bases are TGTGCCAGCGACCGTCGGACTGAAGCTTTCTTT. Its protein is CASDRRTEAFF.

V usage is TRBV7-9 and J usage is TRBJ1-3; 8 nucleotides agree with TRBD1. Germline-derived CDR1 and CDR2 are SEHNR and FQNEAQ (reference sequence). The CDR3 consists of 13 residues. The V gene end was trimmed by 6 bases and the J gene end by 2 bases; junction bases not matched to a gene: 0. The CDR3 here is CASRTGAGNTIYF. CDR3 in DNA: TGTGCCAGCAGGACAGGGGCTGGAAACACCATATATTTT.

This chain uses TRBV7-8 with TRBJ2-1; TRBD2 is a possible D gene (6 bases). CDR3 length equals 15 residues. V gave up 5 bases and J gave up 3 bases, with 14 bases separating them. Per germline, CDR1 SGHVS and CDR2 FQNEAQ. CDR3 amino acids: CASSPPGGVYNEQFF. In nucleotides, the CDR3 is TGTGCCAGCAGCCCGCCTGGCGGGGTCTACAATGAGCAGTTCTTC.

This sequence joins TRBV10-3 and TRBJ2-3; 10 bases line up with TRBD2. Germline V gene lookup returns CDR1 ENHRY and CDR2 SYGVKD. V lost 8 bases and J lost 0; bases outside the gene matches: 8. The CDR3 is 16 amino acids. The CDR3 nucleotides read TGTGCCATCGGAATCTGGACTAGCGGTAGCACAGATACGCAGTATTTT. This codes for CAIGIWTSGSTDTQYF.

The chain carries TRBV19 and TRBJ2-1; no clear D. This CDR3 is 12 amino acids long. The V and J ends lost 3 bases and 6 bases respectively, with 6 bases between them. CDR1 LNHDA and CDR2 SQIVND come from the germline V gene (reference sequence). The CDR3 sequence is CASSIGGNEQFF. As DNA, the CDR3 is TGTGCCAGTAGTATCGGCGGCAATGAGCAGTTCTTC.

The V gene is TRBV6-1, the J gene TRBJ2-1; 7 nucleotides match TRBD1. V gave up 6 bases and J gave up 12 bases; unmatched junction bases: 5. Germline CDR1 reads MNHNS; CDR2 reads SASEGT. The length of the CDR3 is 11 residues. Here the CDR3 reads CASRTGRLQFF. The DNA of the CDR3 is TGTGCCAGCAGGACAGGGCGTTTGCAGTTCTTC.

The chain uses TRBV5-4 and TRBJ2-7; 9 nucleotides line up with TRBD1. V shed 3 bases, J shed 1 base, and the junction held 2 bases outside the gene matches. Germline CDR1 SGHNT, CDR2 YYREEE (reference sequence). There are 14 residues in the CDR3. The CDR3 reads CASSYGTGSYEQYF. CDR3 DNA: TGTGCCAGCAGCTACGGGACAGGGTCCTACGAGCAGTACTTC.

A few counts support this clone. The rearrangement links TRBV9 to TRBJ2-3; no firm D call. The length of the CDR3 is 12 residues. V shed 3 bases and J shed 2 bases, with 4 bases lying between them. The germline gives CDR1 SGDLS, CDR2 YYNGEE. CDR3 in DNA: TGTGCCAGCAGCGCGAACACAGATACGCAGTATTTT. It is translated as CASSANTDTQYF.

The table lists this clone with a count of one. This chain joins TRBV6-6 and TRBJ2-1; D not certain. V was cut by 7 bases and J by 0 bases, with 16 bases left in between. The germline V gene has CDR1 MNHNY and CDR2 SVGAGI (reference sequence). The CDR3 is 16 amino acids. The CDR3: CASISFPLSSYNEQFF. The CDR3 DNA is TGTGCCAGCATCTCCTTCCCTTTGAGCTCCTACAATGAGCAGTTCTTC.

DNA for the CDR3: TGTGCCAGCAGCTCCGGGACAGGGAATGGCTACACCTTC. Amino acid sequence: CASSSGTGNGYTF. The V and J genes are TRBV6-5 and TRBJ1-2, with 9 bases lining up with TRBD1. This CDR3 contains 13 residues. The germline gives CDR1 MNHEY, CDR2 SVGAGI. Trimming removed 6 bases from V and 6 bases from J; junction bases left unmatched: 5.

The rearrangement joins TRBV2 to TRBJ2-7; possibly TRBD1 for D (6 bases). Trimming shortened V by 6 bases and J by 4 bases, and 10 bases separated the two germline ends. Germline V CDR1 and CDR2: SNHLY, FYNNEI. The CDR3 length is 12 residues. This CDR3 reads CASRDRIYEQYF. The CDR3 coding sequence is TGTGCCAGCAGGGACAGAATTTACGAGCAGTACTTC.

This clone has only a few counts. The chain joins TRBV4-1 to TRBJ1-2; 7 nucleotides agree with TRBD1. This CDR3 has 16 residues. Trimming at V came to 0 bases and at J to 4 bases, leaving 8 bases not matched to a gene. Germline loops: CDR1 MGHRA, CDR2 YSYEKL. CDR3 bases: TGCGCCAGCAGCCAAGACCCGGACAGGTGGGGCTATGGCTACACCTTC. Translated: CASSQDPDRWGYGYTF.

V usage is TRBV2 and J usage is TRBJ2-7; 7 nucleotides match TRBD1. Looked up from germline, CDR1 is SNHLY and CDR2 is FYNNEI. Unmatched junction bases numbered 8, after V lost 6 bases and J lost 3 bases. There are 14 residues in the CDR3. The CDR3 DNA reads as TGTGCCAGCAGACCGGGACAGATAAACTACGAGCAGTACTTC. Protein product: CASRPGQINYEQYF.

The chain carries TRBV19 and TRBJ1-5; D remains unclear. The CDR3 has 12 residues. Looked up from germline, CDR1 is LNHDA and CDR2 is SQIVND (reference sequence). V lost 3 bases, J lost 3 bases, and 3 bases lay in between. CDR3 region: CASSMDNQPQHF. The CDR3 DNA follows: TGTGCCAGTAGTATGGACAATCAGCCCCAGCATTTT.

The V and J genes are TRBV30 and TRBJ2-2; 11 positions agree with TRBD2. V shed 2 bases and J 5 bases; nucleotides not matched to a gene: 10. Germline V CDR1 and CDR2: GTSNPN, SVGIG (reference sequence). This CDR3 is built from 17 residues. CDR3 amino acids: CAWSTGLAGFYTGELFF. The CDR3 DNA reads TGTGCCTGGAGTACCGGACTAGCGGGTTTTTATACCGGGGAGCTGTTTTTT.

V gene TRBV10-3 combines with J gene TRBJ2-3; D unresolved. The CDR3 runs to 14 residues. The germline V gene has CDR1 ENHRY and CDR2 SYGVKD. V lost 10 bases and J lost 3, with 17 bases in between. CDR3 sequence (DNA): TGTGCCACCGAAGGTCGCGGTTTTACAGATACGCAGTATTTT. As protein: CATEGRGFTDTQYF.

The chain joins TRBV27 to TRBJ1-1, with D possibly TRBD1 on 5 matching bases. V gave up 6 bases and J gave up 4 bases, with 12 bases separating them. CDR3 length equals 13 residues. Looked up from germline, CDR1 is MNHEY and CDR2 is SMNVEV (reference sequence). The CDR3 nucleotides are TGTGCCAGCAGGATGGGGGGGACCACTGAAGCTTTCTTT. Protein product: CASRMGGTTEAFF.

This chain uses TRBV16 with TRBJ1-1, with D perhaps matching TRBD1 (6 bases). Trimming left V 4 bases short and J 6 bases short, with 15 bases between. CDR1 is KGHSY, CDR2 FQNENV, per germline. The CDR3 extends over 14 amino acids. CDR3 DNA: TGTGCCAGCAGCCGGCGGACAGAGGGATCTGAAGCTTTCTTT. Its protein is CASSRRTEGSEAFF.

The rearrangement joins TRBV7-6 to TRBJ2-5; 11 bases map to TRBD2. CDR1 is SGHVS and CDR2 is FNYEAQ in the germline V gene. Trimming took 1 base from V and 5 from J; bases not matched to a gene: 9. This CDR3 has 17 residues. The chain's CDR3 is CASSLVDSGGAWETQYF. CDR3 bases: TGTGCCAGCAGCTTAGTTGATAGCGGGGGGGCCTGGGAGACCCAGTACTTC.

The rearrangement joins TRBV13 to TRBJ2-1, with TRBD1 matching 10 bases. CDR3 length: 19 amino acids. Germline V gene data show CDR1 as PRHDT and CDR2 as FYEKMQ (reference sequence). J gave up 0 bases and V 4 bases, and 12 bases lay outside the gene matches. The CDR3, as DNA: TGTGCCAGCAGCTCTCCGACAGGGGGCCCGCCAACCTCCTACAATGAGCAGTTCTTC. Its translation: CASSSPTGGPPTSYNEQFF.

The V and J genes are TRBV2 and TRBJ2-1; D ambiguous. CDR1 is SNHLY, CDR2 FYNNEI, per germline. The V gene lost 7 bases and the J gene lost 3 bases, with 1 base spanning the gap. The CDR3 sequence is 10 residues long. The CDR3 DNA is TGTGCCAGCAACTACAATGAGCAGTTCTTC. Amino acids: CASNYNEQFF.

The V call is TRBV2, the J call TRBJ1-3; no clear D gene. Germline V gene sequence: CDR1 SNHLY, CDR2 FYNNEI. The CDR3 spans 13 residues. V was cut by 5 bases and J by 0 bases, with 5 bases left in between. CDR3 nucleotides: TGTGCCAGCAGTCGGAACTCTGGAAACACCATATATTTT. This sequence encodes CASSRNSGNTIYF. The full variable domain, rest sourced from reference TRBV2 and TRBJ1-3, is EPEVTQTPSHQVTQMGQEVILRCVPISNHLYFYWYRQILGQKVEFLVSFYNNEISEKSEIFDDQFSVERPDGSNFTLKIRSTKLEDSAMYFCASSRNSGNTIYFGEGSWLTVV.

V usage is TRBV27 and J usage is TRBJ2-7, with D perhaps TRBD2 (7 bases). Trimming cost V 5 bases and J 9 bases, with 20 bases left between them. The CDR3 runs to 14 residues. Germline V lookup: CDR1 MNHEY, CDR2 SMNVEV (reference sequence). The CDR3 sequence: CASSPGGTLRGQYF. The CDR3 nucleotides read TGTGCCAGCAGTCCGGGGGGCACCCTACGTGGGCAGTACTTC.

The rearrangement joins TRBV9 to TRBJ2-7; 9 nucleotides match TRBD1. V trimming: 0 bases; J trimming: 2 bases; junction bases outside the gene matches: 6. The CDR3 totals 16 residues. Looked up from germline, CDR1 is SGDLS and CDR2 is YYNGEE. The CDR3: CASSVVRRQGAYEQYF. The CDR3 DNA reads TGTGCCAGCAGCGTAGTACGCCGACAGGGGGCCTACGAGCAGTACTTC.

This sequence joins TRBV6-6 and TRBJ2-7; TRBD2 matches at 12 bases. Trimming took 5 bases from V and 7 from J; bases not matched to a gene: 6. CDR1 is MNHNY and CDR2 is SVGAGI in the germline V gene (reference sequence). The CDR3 runs to 14 residues. The CDR3 nucleotides are TGTGCCAGCAGTGGACGACTAGCGGGAGAGGAGCAGTACTTC. Encoded protein: CASSGRLAGEEQYF.

The V call is TRBV18, the J call TRBJ2-7; weak D call: TRBD2 (7 bases). Trimming took off 0 bases at V and 0 bases at J, with 18 bases between the two ends. CDR3 size: 18 residues. Germline V lookup: CDR1 KGHSH, CDR2 LQKENI. The CDR3 loop reads CASSPPGGDFGVSYEQYF. CDR3 sequence (DNA): TGTGCCAGCTCACCACCAGGGGGGGACTTCGGGGTCTCCTACGAGCAGTACTTC.

The V gene is TRBV15, the J gene TRBJ2-7; D ambiguous. V shed 3 bases and J shed 5 bases, with 11 bases lying between them. CDR3 size: 13 residues. Germline V lookup: CDR1 LNHNV, CDR2 YYDKDF (reference sequence). CDR3 in DNA: TGTGCCACCAGCAGGTGGATCGGCGACGAGCAGTACTTC. This codes for CATSRWIGDEQYF.